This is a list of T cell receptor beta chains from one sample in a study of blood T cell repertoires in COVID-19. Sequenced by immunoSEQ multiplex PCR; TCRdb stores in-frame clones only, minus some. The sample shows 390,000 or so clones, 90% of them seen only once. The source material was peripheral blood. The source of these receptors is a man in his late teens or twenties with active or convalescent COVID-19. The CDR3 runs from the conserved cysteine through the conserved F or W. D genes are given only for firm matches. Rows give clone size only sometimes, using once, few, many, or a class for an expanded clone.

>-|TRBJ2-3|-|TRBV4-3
TGCGCCAGCAGCCAAGACCACAGGGGCACAGATACGCAGTATTTT
CASSQDHRGTDTQYF
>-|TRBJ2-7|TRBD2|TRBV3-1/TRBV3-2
TGTGCCAGCAGTCGCAGCGCAGCGGGACGAAGCTACGAGCAGTACTTC
CASSRSAAGRSYEQYF
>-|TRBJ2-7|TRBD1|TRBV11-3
TGTGCCAGCAGATGGGACAGGTCCTACGAGCAGTACTTC
CASRWDRSYEQYF
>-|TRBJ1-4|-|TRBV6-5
TGTGCCAGCAGTAGCGGACGTAAGAATGAAAAACTGTTTTTT
CASSSGRKNEKLFF
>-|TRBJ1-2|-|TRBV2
TGTGCCAGCAGAGAACAGGGAAACTATGGCTACACCTTC
CASREQGNYGYTF
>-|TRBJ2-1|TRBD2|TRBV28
TGTGCCAGCAGTCCAACTAGCGGGAGCTACAATGAGCAGTTCTTC
CASSPTSGSYNEQFF
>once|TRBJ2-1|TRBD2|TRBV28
TGTGCCAGCAGTTCTCCGGGACTAGCGGTCTCCTACAATGAGCAGTTCTTC
CASSSPGLAVSYNEQFF
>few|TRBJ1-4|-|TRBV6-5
TGTGCCAGCACTGGACAGATAAATGAAAAACTGTTTTTT
CASTGQINEKLFF
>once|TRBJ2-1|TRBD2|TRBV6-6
TGTGCCAGCAGTCACCCGGGACTAGCGGGAGGGCCTGGCAATGAGCAGTTCTTC
CASSHPGLAGGPGNEQFF
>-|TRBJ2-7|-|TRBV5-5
TGTGCCAGCAGCGGAACCGGGACTGGGAGCAGCTACGAGCAGTACTTC
CASSGTGTGSSYEQYF
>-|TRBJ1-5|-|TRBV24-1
TGTGCCACCAGTCCGGGGGGCTATAGCAATCAGCCCCAGCATTTT
CATSPGGYSNQPQHF
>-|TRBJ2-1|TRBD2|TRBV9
TGTGCCAGCACCTACACTAGCGGGTCCTACAATGAGCAGTTCTTC
CASTYTSGSYNEQFF
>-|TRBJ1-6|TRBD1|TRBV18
TGTGCCAGCTCACAGAACAGGGGCGATATCTTCCTCCACTTT
CASSQNRGDIFLHF
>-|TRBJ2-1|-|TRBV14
TGTGCCAGCAGCGCACCCCTCGAGGTTGGGCAGTTCTTC
CASSAPLEVGQFF
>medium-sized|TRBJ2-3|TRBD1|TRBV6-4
TGTGCCAGCAGTGACACAGGGGGCACAGATACGCAGTATTTT
CASSDTGGTDTQYF
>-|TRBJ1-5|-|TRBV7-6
TGTGCCAGCAGCTTGGTACAGGGCCCCGAGCAGCCCCAGCATTTT
CASSLVQGPEQPQHF
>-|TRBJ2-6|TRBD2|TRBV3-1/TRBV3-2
TGTGCCAGCACCATCGGGGGGTCTGGGGCCAACGTGCTGACTTTC
CASTIGGSGANVLTF
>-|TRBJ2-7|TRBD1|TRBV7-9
TGTGCCAGCAGATACCCGGGACAGGGCTACGAGCAGTACTTC
CASRYPGQGYEQYF
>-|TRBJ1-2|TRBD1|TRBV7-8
TGTGCCAGCAGCACGGACAGGTCCACTGGGGGCTACACCTTC
CASSTDRSTGGYTF
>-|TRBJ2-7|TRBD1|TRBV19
TGTGCCAGTGGACAGGGGGCGCTCTACGAGCAGTACTTC
CASGQGALYEQYF
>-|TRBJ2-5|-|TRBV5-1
TGCGCCAGCAGCACCCAGGACAACCATGGGGAGACCCAGTACTTC
CASSTQDNHGETQYF
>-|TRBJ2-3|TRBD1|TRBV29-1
TGCAGCGTCGGACAGGGGGCGCAGTATTTT
CSVGQGAQYF
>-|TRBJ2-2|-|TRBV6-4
TGTGCCAGCAGACAGAACACCGGGGAGCTGTTTTTT
CASRQNTGELFF
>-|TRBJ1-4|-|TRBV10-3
TGTGCCATCAGGGGGGACACACCTAGTAGTGAAAAACTGTTTTTT
CAIRGDTPSSEKLFF
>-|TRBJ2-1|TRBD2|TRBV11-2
TGTGCCAGCAGCTTCGGGACTAGCGGGAGGGTGTATGAGCAGTTCTTC
CASSFGTSGRVYEQFF
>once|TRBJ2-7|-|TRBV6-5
TGTGCCAGCAGTAAGCCCGGGGTCCTCGAGCAGTACTTC
CASSKPGVLEQYF
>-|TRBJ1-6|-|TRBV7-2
TGTGCCAGCAGCTTAGAACCCACTGGGAGCTCCTATAATTCACCCCTCCACTTT
CASSLEPTGSSYNSPLHF